A selection of T cell receptor beta chains follows, all from one sample in a study of T cell responses to AZD1222 COVID-19 vaccine. Method: immunoSEQ multiplex PCR; TCRdb's copy keeps in-frame clones and lacks some. The table has 60,000 to 100,000 clones, roughly 90% seen once. The input for sequencing was peripheral blood, taken on day 0 of AZD1222 vaccination. The receptors were gathered from an adult in good health. CDR3s include the opening cysteine and the closing phenylalanine or tryptophan. D genes are given only for firm matches. Clone size is not always given. Where it is, it says once, few, many or a class for expanded clones.

d_gene	j_gene	v_gene	abundance	CDR3aa	CDR3nt
-	TRBJ1-2	TRBV20-1	once	CSASNYGYTF	TGCAGTGCTAGTAACTATGGCTACACCTTC
-	TRBJ1-1	TRBV5-1	-	CASSLERGTEAFF	TGCGCCAGCAGCTTGGAGCGGGGAACTGAAGCTTTCTTT
TRBD2	TRBJ2-1	TRBV5-1	once	CASSLGLAGYEQFF	TGCGCCAGCAGCTTGGGACTAGCGGGATATGAGCAGTTCTTC
-	TRBJ2-3	TRBV5-1	-	CASSPRNGLGGDTQYF	TGCGCCAGCAGCCCACGGAACGGACTGGGAGGAGATACGCAGTATTTT
-	TRBJ2-2	TRBV9	-	CASSVTTGLTGELFF	TGTGCCAGCAGCGTCACTACAGGGTTGACCGGGGAGCTGTTTTTT
TRBD2	TRBJ2-3	TRBV19	-	CASSKTPRGERTDTQYF	TGTGCCAGTAGTAAGACCCCACGGGGGGAACGCACAGATACGCAGTATTTT
TRBD1	TRBJ2-3	TRBV27	-	CASSLSKQGVKDTQYF	TGTGCCAGCAGTTTATCGAAACAGGGGGTGAAAGATACGCAGTATTTT
TRBD1	TRBJ2-1	TRBV7-9	-	CASSNRDRPYNEQFF	TGTGCCAGCAGCAACCGGGACAGGCCCTACAATGAGCAGTTCTTC
-	TRBJ2-5	TRBV6-1	-	CASSGFKGRGVETQYF	TGTGCCAGCAGTGGTTTTAAGGGGAGAGGGGTAGAGACCCAGTACTTC
-	TRBJ2-2	TRBV7-6	-	CASSRAQVDTGELFF	TGTGCCAGCAGCCGGGCGCAGGTAGACACCGGGGAGCTGTTTTTT
-	TRBJ2-6	TRBV19	-	CATSGIHSGANVLTF	TGTGCCACCTCCGGGATCCACTCTGGGGCCAACGTCCTGACTTTC
-	TRBJ2-7	TRBV12-3/TRBV12-4	once	CASSFRIIEQYF	TGTGCCAGCAGTTTTCGGATTATCGAGCAGTACTTC
-	TRBJ1-1	TRBV11-3	-	CASSLDRGATEAFF	TGTGCCAGCAGCTTAGATCGGGGCGCCACTGAAGCTTTCTTT
-	TRBJ1-3	TRBV3-1/TRBV3-2	-	CASSQVVGVGNTIYF	TGTGCCAGCAGCCAAGTGGTGGGGGTTGGAAACACCATATATTTT
-	TRBJ1-1	TRBV7-9	-	CASSPRTAQNTEAFF	TGTGCCAGCAGCCCCCGGACAGCCCAGAACACTGAAGCTTTCTTT
-	TRBJ2-7	TRBV3-1/TRBV3-2	-	CASSPLMRFTYEQYF	TGTGCCAGCAGCCCCTTAATGAGGTTCACCTACGAGCAGTACTTC
-	TRBJ2-5	TRBV19	once	CASSMNPGKETQYF	TGTGCCAGTAGTATGAATCCAGGGAAAGAGACCCAGTACTTC
-	TRBJ1-2	TRBV11-2	-	CASSLSQGRDGYTF	TGTGCCAGCAGCTTAAGTCAGGGTCGCGATGGCTACACCTTC
-	TRBJ2-3	TRBV16	-	CASSQYPDTQYF	TGTGCCAGCAGCCAATACCCGGATACGCAGTATTTT
TRBD1	TRBJ1-4	TRBV29-1	-	CSVEATGGPNEKLFF	TGCAGCGTTGAGGCGACAGGGGGCCCTAATGAAAAACTGTTTTTT
-	TRBJ1-2	TRBV2	few	CASSVREMRDYGYTF	TGTGCCAGCAGTGTCCGGGAAATGCGGGACTATGGCTACACCTTC
-	TRBJ1-2	TRBV11-2	-	CASSLEMGRQSHGYTF	TGTGCCAGCAGCTTAGAAATGGGACGGCAATCCCATGGCTACACCTTC
-	TRBJ1-6	TRBV30	few	CAWSEGQDNSPLHF	TGTGCCTGGAGTGAAGGCCAAGATAATTCACCCCTCCACTTT
-	TRBJ2-7	TRBV7-8	-	CASSGHFYEQYF	TGTGCCAGCAGCGGGCACTTCTACGAGCAGTACTTC
-	TRBJ1-5	TRBV16	-	CASSPTGIGNQPQHF	TGTGCCAGCAGCCCTACAGGGATTGGCAATCAGCCCCAGCATTTT
-	TRBJ1-5	TRBV6-5	-	CASSTRTVPAQPQHF	TGTGCCAGCAGTACCCGGACAGTTCCAGCTCAGCCCCAGCATTTT
-	TRBJ2-3	TRBV7-6	-	CASSPLQGPTDTQYF	TGTGCCAGCAGCCCGCTACAGGGTCCCACAGATACGCAGTATTTT
TRBD1	TRBJ1-2	TRBV7-2	-	CASRSGQLMGYTF	TGTGCCAGCAGGTCGGGACAGCTTATGGGCTACACCTTC
-	TRBJ2-7	TRBV3-1/TRBV3-2	few	CASSHGAIDEQYF	TGTGCCAGCAGCCATGGGGCAATCGACGAGCAGTACTTC
TRBD2	TRBJ2-1	TRBV2	-	CASSGRTSPYNEQFF	TGTGCCAGCAGTGGTAGGACTAGCCCCTACAATGAGCAGTTCTTC
-	TRBJ1-6	TRBV6-5	-	CASTVGSSYNSPLHF	TGTGCCAGCACTGTGGGGAGCTCCTATAATTCACCCCTCCACTTT
-	TRBJ1-1	TRBV27	-	CASSLRDSARRAEAFF	TGTGCCAGCAGTTTAAGGGACTCCGCTAGGAGGGCTGAAGCTTTCTTT
-	TRBJ2-3	TRBV2	-	CASSERRRDTQYF	TGTGCCAGCAGTGAACGGCGACGAGATACGCAGTATTTT
-	TRBJ1-4	TRBV4-1	-	CASSHVGLGEKLFF	TGCGCCAGCAGCCATGTGGGTTTAGGGGAAAAACTGTTTTTT
TRBD1	TRBJ2-3	TRBV7-9	-	CASSLSGQGPLGQYF	TGTGCCAGCAGCTTATCGGGACAGGGGCCCCTGGGGCAGTATTTT
-	TRBJ1-2	TRBV9	-	CASSVALGFYGYTF	TGTGCCAGCAGCGTAGCTCTGGGATTCTATGGCTACACCTTC
TRBD1	TRBJ2-2	TRBV19	few	CACSDRGYIGELFF	TGTGCTTGCTCGGACAGGGGGTACATCGGGGAGCTGTTTTTT
-	TRBJ2-7	TRBV15	-	CALLADSYEQYF	TGTGCCCTCCTGGCAGATTCCTACGAGCAGTACTTC
TRBD1	TRBJ1-5	TRBV28	-	CASSTSRGGSNQPQHF	TGTGCCAGCAGTACTAGCAGGGGGGGGAGCAATCAGCCCCAGCATTTT
-	TRBJ2-1	TRBV27	-	CASSRVEVHNEQFF	TGTGCCAGCAGTCGGGTTGAAGTACACAATGAGCAGTTCTTC
TRBD1	TRBJ2-7	TRBV15	-	CATSRSPGQGFSYEQYF	TGTGCCACCAGCAGAAGTCCGGGACAGGGGTTCTCCTACGAGCAGTACTTC
-	TRBJ2-7	TRBV4-3	-	CASSKSDSSYEQYF	TGCGCCAGCAGCAAGTCCGACAGTTCCTACGAGCAGTACTTC
-	TRBJ2-4	TRBV15	-	CATSRFDSELNIQYF	TGTGCCACCAGCAGATTTGACTCTGAACTAAACATTCAGTACTTC
TRBD1	TRBJ1-4	TRBV7-9	-	CASSRGQGREKLFF	TGTGCCAGCAGCCGGGGACAGGGACGAGAAAAACTGTTTTTT
-	TRBJ2-7	TRBV5-4	few	CASSFLDRAYEQYF	TGTGCCAGCAGCTTCCTTGACAGAGCCTACGAGCAGTACTTC
-	TRBJ2-1	TRBV6-5	-	CASSYRLDSNEQFF	TGTGCCAGCAGTTACCGGTTAGATTCCAATGAGCAGTTCTTC
TRBD1	TRBJ1-2	TRBV28	-	CASSLPWTGNGYTF	TGTGCCAGCAGTTTACCGTGGACAGGTAACGGCTACACCTTC
-	TRBJ2-3	TRBV24-1	-	CATSGMGSLTGQYF	TGTGCCACCAGTGGAATGGGTAGCCTCACGGGGCAGTATTTT
-	TRBJ1-3	TRBV24-1	-	CATSDPGDTIYF	TGTGCCACCAGTGATCCGGGGGACACCATATATTTT
-	TRBJ1-2	TRBV5-1	medium-sized	CASSPRGAFNYGYTF	TGCGCCAGCAGCCCAAGAGGGGCTTTTAACTATGGCTACACCTTC
TRBD2	TRBJ2-1	TRBV30	-	CAARGGDYNEQFF	TGTGCCGCCCGCGGGGGTGACTACAATGAGCAGTTCTTC
-	TRBJ2-2	TRBV14	-	CASSQVSVNTGELFF	TGTGCCAGCAGCCAAGTCAGCGTGAACACCGGGGAGCTGTTTTTT